Included here is one TCR beta chain sequence, with context. Trimming shortened V by 3 bases and J by 8 bases, and 13 bases separated the two germline ends. Germline loops: CDR1 MNHNS, CDR2 SASEGT. This CDR3 spans 13 amino acids. The record originates from a study of blood T cell repertoires in COVID-19. As processed by the authors: Cell counts per sample came from amplifying reference gene primers. TCRdb keeps only in-frame clones here, not all; method: immunoSEQ multiplex PCR. V, J and clone size were drawn from that table, and D and trimming were deduced from the DNA. The sample includes roughly 410,000 clones, 80% to 90% of them seen just once.

This clonotype was sampled from a man aged 35 to 55 with acute or convalescent COVID-19. The chain combines TRBV6-1 with TRBJ1-2; D gene unclear. The source material was peripheral blood. In DNA form, the CDR3 reads TGTGCCAGCAGTGATACGGGTTACGGGGGCTACACCTTC. Encoded protein: CASSDTGYGGYTF.